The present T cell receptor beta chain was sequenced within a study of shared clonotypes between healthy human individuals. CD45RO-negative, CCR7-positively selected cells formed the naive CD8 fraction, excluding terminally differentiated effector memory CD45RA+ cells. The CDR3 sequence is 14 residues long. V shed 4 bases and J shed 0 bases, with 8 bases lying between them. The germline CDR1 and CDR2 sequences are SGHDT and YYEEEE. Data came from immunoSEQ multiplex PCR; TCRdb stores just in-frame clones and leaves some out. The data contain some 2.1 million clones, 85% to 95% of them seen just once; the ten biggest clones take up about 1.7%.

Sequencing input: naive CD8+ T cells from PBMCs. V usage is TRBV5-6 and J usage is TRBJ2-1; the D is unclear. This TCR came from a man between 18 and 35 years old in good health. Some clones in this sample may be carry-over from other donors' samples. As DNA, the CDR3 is TGTGCCAGCAGCGGGCCGAGCTCCTACAATGAGCAGTTCTTC. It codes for CASSGPSSYNEQFF.